This T cell receptor beta chain was observed in a study of shared clonotypes between healthy human individuals. Repertoires were generated with immunoSEQ multiplex PCR, while TCRdb's copy carries only in-frame clones and drops some. Among around 700,000 clones listed, 55% to 75% were seen once. The sequenced sample was memory CD4+ T cells sorted from blood. Subset meaning: CD45RA-negative fraction. The receptor was derived from a woman between 25 and 40 years old in good health.

The CDR3 region is CASSQVLTDWMGTYEQYF. In DNA form, the CDR3 reads TGCGCCAGCAGCCAAGTCCTGACGGACTGGATGGGAACCTACGAGCAGTACTTC. This chain links TRBV4-1 with TRBJ2-7, with D maybe TRBD2 (5 bases). Trimming cost V 1 base and J 2 bases, with 21 bases left between them. This CDR3 contains 18 residues. Germline V gene data show CDR1 as MGHRA and CDR2 as YSYEKL.